What follows are 27 T cell receptor beta chains derived from one specimen sequenced in a study of shared clonotypes between healthy human individuals. TCRdb's copy holds only in-frame clones and misses some; the assay was immunoSEQ multiplex PCR. Of around 2,000,000 clones listed, 85% to 95% are singletons. What was sequenced was naive CD4+ T cells sorted from blood. Indicated subset: CD45RA+ positively selected. Receptors were obtained from a man between 18 and 29 years old in good health.

This clone has more than one count but fewer than ten. The rearrangement joins TRBV19 to TRBJ1-3; TRBD1 might be the D (5 bases). Germline CDR1 and CDR2: LNHDA and SQIVND (reference sequence). The V and J ends lost 8 bases and 4 bases respectively, with 9 bases between them. CDR3 length: 12 amino acids. In nucleotides, the CDR3 is TGTGCCAGTGGGACGGCAGGAAACACCATATATTTT. As protein: CASGTAGNTIYF.

The chain recombines TRBV25-1 with TRBJ1-3; D is possibly TRBD1 (5 bases). The CDR3 contains 15 residues. Germline CDR1 MGHDK, CDR2 SYGVNS. Trimming shortened V by 3 bases and J by 7 bases, and 16 bases separated the two germline ends. The CDR3 spells CASSDLSGTRNTIYF. The CDR3 DNA reads as TGTGCCAGCAGTGACCTCTCCGGGACTAGGAACACCATATATTTT.

A note on this clone: Other DNA variants within this sample encode the same CDR3. The chain carries TRBV5-1 and TRBJ2-2; the D is unclear. Trimming removed 1 base from V and 0 bases from J, with 7 bases in between. This CDR3 has 15 amino acids. Germline CDR1 is SGHRS and CDR2 is YFSETQ. The DNA for the CDR3 is TGCGCCAGCAGCTTGTCGACCACGAACACCGGGGAGCTGTTTTTT. Its protein product is CASSLSTTNTGELFF.

V is TRBV11-2 and J is TRBJ2-5; maybe TRBD1 (6 bases). Trimming removed 6 bases at V and 1 base at J, with 18 bases between. Germline values: CDR1 SGHAT, CDR2 FQNNGV. The CDR3 totals 16 residues. CDR3 DNA: TGTGCCAGCAGTTACAGGGTCGGAGTCGCCCAAGAGACCCAGTACTTC. Residues: CASSYRVGVAQETQYF.

About this clone: Other DNA sequences of this sample code for an identical CDR3. The CDR3 region is CASSRGSNQPQHF. The DNA of the CDR3 is TGTGCCAGCTCTCGAGGATCCAATCAGCCCCAGCATTTT. The chain is built from TRBV6-5 and TRBJ1-5; D ambiguous. The length of the CDR3 is 13 residues. Germline V lookup: CDR1 MNHEY, CDR2 SVGAGI. The V gene lost 8 bases and the J gene lost 3 bases, with 11 bases spanning the gap.

The rearrangement links TRBV5-1 to TRBJ2-1; D is tentatively TRBD1 or TRBD2 (6 bases each). V dropped 4 bases and J dropped 3 bases, with 14 bases sitting between them. CDR1 SGHRS and CDR2 YFSETQ come from the germline V gene. This CDR3 has 15 residues. In DNA, the CDR3 is TGCGCCAGCAGCAACGGAGGGGGAAACTACAATGAGCAGTTCTTC. Translated: CASSNGGGNYNEQFF.

V gene TRBV7-8 combines with J gene TRBJ1-2; D ambiguous. There are 15 residues in the CDR3. In germline, CDR1 is SGHVS, CDR2 FQNEAQ. V shed 1 base and J shed 1 base, with 10 bases lying between them. The CDR3 sequence is CASSLGTLDNYGYTF. CDR3 sequence (DNA): TGTGCCAGCAGCTTAGGGACGTTGGATAACTATGGCTACACCTTC.

The rearrangement links TRBV4-1 to TRBJ2-7, with D tentatively TRBD2 (6 bases). The V gene lost 0 bases and the J gene lost 5 bases, with 20 bases spanning the gap. There are 17 residues in the CDR3. Germline CDR1 reads MGHRA; CDR2 reads YSYEKL. The DNA of the CDR3 is TGCGCCAGCAGCCAAGAGGGTCCCGGGACCCGGGGGAACGAGCAGTACTTC. Protein: CASSQEGPGTRGNEQYF.

As DNA, the CDR3 is TGTGCCAGCCCCCCCCGGGAGCAGTACTTC. Translated, it gives CASPPREQYF. The chain carries TRBV6-7 and TRBJ2-7; D gene unclear. TRBV6-7 is annotated as an ORF whose role is uncertain. The V end lost 8 bases, the J end lost 7 bases, and 9 bases lay between the germline ends. The CDR3 covers 10 residues.

The count of this clone is one. In the same sample, other DNA sequences code for this CDR3. The V gene is TRBV28, the J gene TRBJ2-5; 8 nucleotides line up with TRBD2. This CDR3 region has 13 residues. The germline V gene encodes CDR1 MDHEN and CDR2 SYDVKM. V was clipped by 7 bases and J by 4 bases; unmatched bases: 5. The CDR3 nucleotides read TGTGCCAGCACTACGGGGGGGCGAGAGACCCAGTACTTC. It specifies CASTTGGRETQYF.

A single count supports this clone. CDR3 sequence (DNA): TGTGCCAGCAGCTTATTTATCAGCTTATCAGATACGCAGTATTTT. It is translated as CASSLFISLSDTQYF. The chain links TRBV7-2 to TRBJ2-3, with unresolved D. This CDR3 spans 15 amino acids. CDR1 SGHTA and CDR2 FQGNSA come from the germline V gene. Deletions cut 2 bases from V and 4 bases from J, with 13 bases between.

The chain carries TRBV10-3 and TRBJ2-5; 7 bases fit TRBD2. The V segment lost 11 bases and the J segment 5 bases; nucleotides outside the gene matches: 11. Germline values: CDR1 ENHRY, CDR2 SYGVKD. This CDR3 is 13 amino acids long. The CDR3, as DNA: TGTGCCGCCCGGGCGGGAGTGGGGGAGACCCAGTACTTC. Encoded protein: CAARAGVGETQYF.

The chain couples TRBV7-2 to TRBJ2-1, with 7 positions matching TRBD1. Trimming at V came to 1 base and at J to 5 bases, leaving 5 bases not matched to a gene. Germline CDR1 reads SGHTA; CDR2 reads FQGNSA. This CDR3 has 15 residues. As DNA, the CDR3 is TGTGCCAGCAGCTTAGAACAGGGGAGAAACAATGAGCAGTTCTTC. It specifies CASSLEQGRNNEQFF. Together with reference TRBV7-2 and TRBJ2-1, the CDR3 gives the full variable domain: GAGVSQSPSNKVTEKGKDVELRCDPISGHTALYWYRQSLGQGLEFLIYFQGNSAPDKSGLPSDRFSAERTGGSVSTLTIQRTQQEDSAVYLCASSLEQGRNNEQFFGPGTRLTVL.

The chain combines TRBV28 with TRBJ1-1; the match to TRBD1 covers 9 bases. From germline, CDR1 is MDHEN and CDR2 SYDVKM. The CDR3 has 13 amino acids. The V segment lost 6 bases and the J segment 5 bases; nucleotides outside the gene matches: 4. The CDR3 reads CASRDRGGTEAFF. CDR3 coding DNA: TGTGCCAGCAGGGACAGGGGAGGTACTGAAGCTTTCTTT.

The chain links TRBV4-3 to TRBJ2-1, with TRBD2 matching 8 bases. Germline V CDR1 and CDR2: LGHNA, YSLEER. CDR3 length: 14 amino acids. Trimming at V came to 5 bases and at J to 8 bases, leaving 8 bases not matched to a gene. CDR3 DNA sequence: TGCGCCAGCAGCTCAGCGGGAGAAACGTATGAGCAGTTCTTC. This translates into CASSSAGETYEQFF.

Note on this clone: Other DNA sequences in the same sample also yield this CDR3. The rearrangement links TRBV30 to TRBJ2-7, with 7 bases lining up with TRBD1. The CDR3 has 12 amino acids. Losses at the gene ends were 3 bases for V and 2 bases for J; bases not matched to a gene: 1. Germline CDR1 GTSNPN, CDR2 SVGIG (reference sequence). The CDR3 region is CAWSGTAYEQYF. In DNA, the CDR3 is TGTGCCTGGAGCGGGACAGCCTACGAGCAGTACTTC.

The chain joins TRBV28 to TRBJ2-7, with 8 nucleotides matching TRBD2. Germline values: CDR1 MDHEN, CDR2 SYDVKM. V shed 1 base, J shed 3 bases, and the junction held 11 bases outside the gene matches. The CDR3 has 17 residues. CDR3 bases: TGTGCCAGCAGTTTATATCCCCTGCGGGGGGTGGGCTACGAGCAGTACTTC. Encoded protein: CASSLYPLRGVGYEQYF.

The rearrangement joins TRBV19 to TRBJ1-5; no clear D. Germline CDR1 reads LNHDA; CDR2 reads SQIVND (reference sequence). CDR3 length equals 15 residues. The V and J ends lost 3 bases and 4 bases respectively, with 13 bases between them. The CDR3 nucleotides read TGTGCCAGTAGTATCGAGGTTGGCATAAATCAGCCCCAGCATTTT. As protein: CASSIEVGINQPQHF.

J is TRBJ1-1 and V is TRBV10-2; D is possibly TRBD1 (6 bases). V dropped 7 bases and J dropped 1 base, with 10 bases sitting between them. The CDR3 has 13 residues. CDR1 is WSHSY and CDR2 is SAAADI in the germline V gene. In DNA form, the CDR3 reads TGCGCCAGCACCTGGGGACAGAACACTGAAGCTTTCTTT. Translation: CASTWGQNTEAFF.

About this clone: This may arise from a read error, as a much more abundant clone is one base away. J is TRBJ1-2 and V is TRBV18, with D unclear. The CDR3 runs 13 residues. Germline CDR1 and CDR2: KGHSH and LQKENI. The germline V and J ends were trimmed by 3 bases and 2 bases, with 7 bases remaining between them. CDR3 nucleotides: TGTGCCAGCTCACCGGACTGGAACTATGGCTACACCTTC. Protein sequence: CASSPDWNYGYTF.

The chain carries TRBV27 and TRBJ1-6, with D unclear. This CDR3 has 14 residues. Between the trimmed V and J ends, which lost 3 bases and 9 bases, there was a span of 12 bases. Germline V gene sequence: CDR1 MNHEY, CDR2 SMNVEV (reference sequence). The CDR3 sequence is CASSFRETGSPLHF. CDR3 DNA sequence: TGTGCCAGCAGTTTCAGAGAAACGGGTTCACCCCTCCACTTT.

The chain joins TRBV6-1 to TRBJ2-7; TRBD2 is a possible D gene (6 bases). Germline CDR1 is MNHNS and CDR2 is SASEGT. There are 15 residues in the CDR3. V lost 6 bases and J 3 bases, leaving 18 bases between the germline ends. The CDR3 region is CASSAGTLIVYEQYF. The CDR3, as DNA: TGTGCCAGCAGCGCCGGGACTCTAATAGTCTACGAGCAGTACTTC.

This clone has only one observation. This chain connects TRBV7-2 to TRBJ2-1; TRBD2 matches at 7 bases. In germline, CDR1 is SGHTA, CDR2 FQGNSA. The CDR3 is 15 amino acids. The V gene end was trimmed by 1 base and the J gene end by 5 bases; junction bases not matched to a gene: 5. The CDR3: CASSLGPSGNNEQFF. The CDR3 DNA sequence: TGTGCCAGCAGCTTAGGGCCTAGCGGCAACAATGAGCAGTTCTTC.

The V call is TRBV5-1, the J call TRBJ1-2, with D possibly TRBD1 on 6 matching bases. Germline V gene data show CDR1 as SGHRS and CDR2 as YFSETQ. The CDR3 runs 14 residues. Trimming cost V 4 bases and J 0 bases, with 10 bases left between them. CDR3 residues: CASSTDSPNYGYTF. In DNA, the CDR3 is TGCGCCAGCAGCACGGACAGCCCTAACTATGGCTACACCTTC.

The chain uses TRBV28 and TRBJ1-5; weak D call: TRBD1 (5 bases). Germline CDR1 is MDHEN and CDR2 is SYDVKM. This CDR3 comprises 16 residues. V lost 4 bases and J 6 bases, leaving 19 bases between the germline ends. The CDR3 DNA is TGTGCCAGCAGTTCGCCCCAGGGCACTATAGTTCAGCCCCAGCATTTT. Amino acid sequence: CASSSPQGTIVQPQHF.

The chain is built from TRBV7-8 and TRBJ2-1; TRBD2 agrees at 10 bases. Germline CDR1 and CDR2: SGHVS and FQNEAQ. V shed 6 bases and J 6 bases; nucleotides not matched to a gene: 8. The CDR3 has 15 amino acids. Written as DNA, the CDR3 is TGTGCCAGCAGACGGACTAGCGGAACGGCCAATGAGCAGTTCTTC. Translated, it gives CASRRTSGTANEQFF.

The chain recombines TRBV18 with TRBJ2-1, with 8 bases fitting TRBD2. Trimming removed 4 bases from V and 5 bases from J; junction bases left unmatched: 10. The CDR3 consists of 16 residues. Germline V gene data show CDR1 as KGHSH and CDR2 as LQKENI. CDR3 residues: CASSLTRTAGDNEQFF. CDR3 nucleotides: TGTGCCAGCTCACTCACCAGGACAGCGGGGGACAATGAGCAGTTCTTC.